This T cell receptor (beta chain) was captured by sequencing in a study of cytomegalovirus exposure and HLA in healthy donors. General study findings and limits: In a later analysis, several top co-occurrence clusters appeared linked to parvovirus B19, influenza, CMV and Epstein-Barr virus.

In the PCR, 60 Vbeta and 13 Jbeta primers were used. Only in-frame clones appear in the TCRdb table, and some are missing; sequencing was by immunoSEQ multiplex PCR. The sample consists of 110,000 or so clones, less than 80% of them appearing once. For this clone: No antigen is known for it.

Germline CDR1 is SNHLY and CDR2 is FYNNEI. Unmatched junction bases numbered 8, after V lost 7 bases and J lost 0 bases. This CDR3 comprises 15 residues. Sequenced material: PBMCs. V usage is TRBV2 and J usage is TRBJ1-2, with 7 bases identical to TRBD1. The sequence was collected from a man between 25 and 39 years old in good health and CMV-seronegative. The DNA of the CDR3 is TGTGCCAGCACCGAGAGACAGGGAGCTAACTATGGCTACACCTTC. The encoded protein is CASTERQGANYGYTF.